The rows below give T cell receptor beta chains drawn from one sample of a study of T cell responses to AZD1222 COVID-19 vaccine. The table came from immunoSEQ multiplex PCR; TCRdb's copy has only in-frame clones and leaves some out. Of 150,000 or so clones listed, around 90% are singletons. The specimen was peripheral blood, collected on day 0 of AZD1222 vaccination. These receptors came from an adult in good health. Each CDR3 is given with its conserved first and last residue. The D gene is left open where the match is weak. Size is stated for part of the rows, as once, few or many counts, or as a class when the clone is expanded.

>once|TRBJ1-2|NA|TRBV18
TGTGCCAGCTCACCGAGAGGAAGGGATTACTTTTTCGGCTACACCTTC
CASSPRGRDYFFGYTF
>NA|TRBJ1-2|NA|TRBV6-2/TRBV6-3
TGTGCCAGCAGTTACTCGCAGGTGAAGGATGGCTACACCTTC
CASSYSQVKDGYTF
>NA|TRBJ2-5|NA|TRBV24-1
TGTGCCACCAGTGATTTGAAGGTCTGGGGGCTTGATTTAGAAGAGACCCAGTACTTC
CATSDLKVWGLDLEETQYF
>NA|TRBJ1-2|NA|TRBV20-1
TGCAGTGCTAGTAACGGTCCGAGGGGGGGGCTAGTTTCTGGCTACACCTTC
CSASNGPRGGLVSGYTF
>NA|TRBJ1-4|TRBD1|TRBV19
TGTGCCAGTAGTGCCCAGGCCGGGACAGTGAATGAAAAACTGTTTTTT
CASSAQAGTVNEKLFF
>NA|TRBJ1-5|TRBD1|TRBV19
TGTGCCATTTCAGACAGGGGAGGCCAGCCCCAGCATTTT
CAISDRGGQPQHF
>NA|TRBJ1-2|NA|TRBV19
TGTGCCAGTAGTATTAACAGGAACAACTATGGCTACACCTTC
CASSINRNNYGYTF
>once|TRBJ1-6|NA|TRBV7-2
TGTGCCAGCAGCTACAGGAGCGTTTCACCCCTCCACTTT
CASSYRSVSPLHF
>NA|TRBJ1-1|NA|TRBV7-6
TGTGCCAGCAGCACTATCGGTGGCAGATATTACACTGAAGCTTTCTTT
CASSTIGGRYYTEAFF
>NA|TRBJ1-1|NA|TRBV3-1/TRBV3-2
TGTGCCAGCAGCCTTGGAGGGGGCACTGAAGCTTTCTTT
CASSLGGGTEAFF
>NA|TRBJ2-3|NA|TRBV11-3
TGTGCCAGCAGCTTAGAACCAGGGTCCGCAGATACGCAGTATTTT
CASSLEPGSADTQYF
>NA|TRBJ1-3|TRBD1|TRBV3-1/TRBV3-2
TGTGCCAGCAGCCACCCACCATGGGACAGGGGTTCTGGAAACACCATATATTTT
CASSHPPWDRGSGNTIYF
>NA|TRBJ2-1|TRBD2|TRBV3-1/TRBV3-2
TGTGCCAGCAGCCAAGGAGGCGGGGGGGCAAATGAGCAGTTCTTC
CASSQGGGGANEQFF
>NA|TRBJ2-1|TRBD2|TRBV19
TGTGCCAGTAGTACGACCGGGCGCGTAGCGGGACGGTTGTATGAGCAGTTCTTC
CASSTTGRVAGRLYEQFF
>NA|TRBJ1-4|NA|TRBV7-2
TGTGCCAGCAGGTTCAGTGTGAATAATGAAAAACTGTTTTTT
CASRFSVNNEKLFF
>NA|TRBJ1-1|NA|TRBV18
TGTGCCAGCTCACCAAGGTACGGGAACACTGAAGCTTTCTTT
CASSPRYGNTEAFF
>NA|TRBJ1-1|NA|TRBV11-2
TGTGCCAGCAGCTTCCTCTGGACTGGTTACAACACTGAAGCTTTCTTT
CASSFLWTGYNTEAFF
>NA|TRBJ1-5|TRBD1|TRBV19
TGTGCCAGTAGTATCTATGGGACAGACTATAGCAATCAGCCCCAGCATTTT
CASSIYGTDYSNQPQHF
>NA|TRBJ1-5|NA|TRBV7-8
TGTGCCAGCAGCGCGCGGAGGGTGGGGGCCAGCAATCAGCCCCAGCATTTT
CASSARRVGASNQPQHF
>once|TRBJ2-1|TRBD2|TRBV11-1
TGTGCCAGCAGCGCGCAGACTAGCGGGGGGACCAATGAGCAGTTCTTC
CASSAQTSGGTNEQFF
>NA|TRBJ2-7|TRBD1|TRBV7-8
TGTGCCAGCAGTTTAATTACAGGGGTCGACGAGCAGTACTTC
CASSLITGVDEQYF
>NA|TRBJ1-3|NA|TRBV9
TGTGCCAGCAGCGTGAGGGGCTCTGGAAACACCATATATTTT
CASSVRGSGNTIYF
>NA|TRBJ1-4|TRBD1|TRBV6-5
TGTGCCAGCAGCTACTACAGGGGAGGTGATGAAAAACTGTTTTTT
CASSYYRGGDEKLFF
>NA|TRBJ2-5|NA|TRBV20-1
TGCAGTGCTAGCGGGGAGACCCAGTACTTC
CSASGETQYF
>NA|TRBJ1-1|NA|TRBV7-3
TGTGCCAGCAGCTTAAGTCGGGAACTGTACACTGAAGCTTTCTTT
CASSLSRELYTEAFF
>NA|TRBJ2-1|NA|TRBV11-2
TGTGCCAGCAGCTTAGAGCGACAGAATGAGCAGTTCTTC
CASSLERQNEQFF
>NA|TRBJ1-4|TRBD1|TRBV28
TGTGCCAGCAGAAGGACAGGGAGTAATGAAAAACTGTTTTTT
CASRRTGSNEKLFF
>NA|TRBJ1-2|NA|TRBV5-1
TGCGCCAGCAACCCCTACATGGGGTCTAACTATGGCTACACCTTC
CASNPYMGSNYGYTF
>NA|TRBJ2-1|NA|TRBV24-1
TGTGCCACCACCTCCGGGACCCCGGGGTCTGAGCAGTTCTTC
CATTSGTPGSEQFF
>NA|TRBJ2-7|TRBD2|TRBV19
TGTGCCAGTAGTATGGGAGCGGGAGTATACGAGCAGTACTTC
CASSMGAGVYEQYF
>NA|TRBJ1-1|NA|TRBV6-2/TRBV6-3
TGTGCCAGCAGTTACTCCTCCGAGACTTCAGCTTTCTTT
CASSYSSETSAFF
>NA|TRBJ1-1|TRBD1|TRBV27
TGTGCCAGCACCCGATTTGGTGGACAGGGGATCTCGAACACTGAAGCTTTCTTT
CASTRFGGQGISNTEAFF
>NA|TRBJ1-2|NA|TRBV7-2
TGTGCCAGCAGCTTAGACGCACAGATTCACCGTGGCTACACCTTC
CASSLDAQIHRGYTF
>NA|TRBJ2-1|TRBD1|TRBV27
TGTGCCAGCAGTTTTTTCCCCGGACAGGGGGCGCCGTATGAGCAGTTCTTC
CASSFFPGQGAPYEQFF
>NA|TRBJ1-1|TRBD1|TRBV4-3
TGCGCCAGCAGCCTACAGGGGGCGAGCACTGAAGCTTTCTTT
CASSLQGASTEAFF
>NA|TRBJ2-5|TRBD1|TRBV15
TGTGCCACCAGAGGCAGGGGGTGGGAGACCCAGTACTTC
CATRGRGWETQYF
>NA|TRBJ1-5|NA|TRBV27
TGTGCCAGCAGTTTAAGGGCGTATAGCAATCAGCCCCAGCATTTT
CASSLRAYSNQPQHF
>NA|TRBJ1-6|NA|TRBV27
TGTGCCAGCAGTTTCGGGGCTCTTGATTCACCCCTCCACTTT
CASSFGALDSPLHF
>NA|TRBJ2-1|NA|TRBV4-1
TGCGCCAGCAGGGGGGGGCTACGGTCACCGGGTGAGCAGTTCTTC
CASRGGLRSPGEQFF
>NA|TRBJ2-6|NA|TRBV5-1
TGCGCCAGCAGCGAATCAGTTGGGGCCAACGTCCTGACTTTC
CASSESVGANVLTF
>NA|TRBJ1-1|TRBD1|TRBV2
TGTGCCAGCTACTCCGGGACAGGGTTATTGGGAGACACTGAAGCTTTCTTT
CASYSGTGLLGDTEAFF
>NA|TRBJ2-1|NA|TRBV9
TGTGCCAGCAGCGTCATTGGGGTAGCCAATGAGCAGTTCTTC
CASSVIGVANEQFF
>NA|TRBJ2-1|NA|TRBV9
TGTGCCAGCAGCGGGGGGATTGAGGTCTCCTACAATGAGCAGTTCTTC
CASSGGIEVSYNEQFF
>NA|TRBJ2-4|TRBD1|TRBV28
TGTGCCAGCTGTGTCAGGGGGCTATATGACTGGTCCAAAAACATTCAGTACTTC
CASCVRGLYDWSKNIQYF
>once|TRBJ1-2|NA|TRBV6-5
TGTGCCAGCAGCCAGAGAGGACAGTTCTCCTATGGCTACACCTTC
CASSQRGQFSYGYTF
>NA|TRBJ2-5|NA|TRBV2
TGTGCCAGCAGCGAAGGGACGGCTGACCCAATGGAGACCCAGTACTTC
CASSEGTADPMETQYF
>NA|TRBJ1-5|NA|TRBV24-1
TGTGCCACCAGGGGTTATCAGCCCCAGCATTTT
CATRGYQPQHF
>NA|TRBJ2-7|NA|TRBV2
TGTGCCAGCATGGCAGTCTACGAGCAGTACTTC
CASMAVYEQYF
>NA|TRBJ1-4|TRBD1|TRBV2
TGTGCCAGCAGGGGACAGGGTAGGGAAAAACTGTTTTTT
CASRGQGREKLFF
>NA|TRBJ2-3|NA|TRBV13
TGTGCCAGCAGCTTGAGGGGGGCCGGTCTAACAGATACGCAGTATTTT
CASSLRGAGLTDTQYF
>NA|TRBJ1-5|NA|TRBV30
TGTGCCTTCGACACTGGAGGCAATCAGCCCCAGCATTTT
CAFDTGGNQPQHF
>NA|TRBJ1-4|NA|TRBV6-5
TGTGCCAGCAGTTACCGGACGGCTAATGAAAAACTGTTTTTT
CASSYRTANEKLFF
>NA|TRBJ1-4|NA|TRBV30
TGTGCCTGGAGTGGTGGGACTAATGAAAAACTGTTTTTT
CAWSGGTNEKLFF
>NA|TRBJ2-2|NA|TRBV6-6
TGTGCCAGCAGTTACTCTGGCAGCCAGTACACCGGGGAGCTGTTTTTT
CASSYSGSQYTGELFF